Here is one T cell receptor beta chain with its context. There are many counts of this clonotype. Its antigen is unknown. The record has no base qualities; no much larger clone is one base away. Libraries were constructed by RACE. Reads for this sample came from a NextSeq 500. During library preparation, unique molecular identifiers were attached to individual cDNA molecules so that TCRs could be counted in a quantitative, reproducible way. Each blood RNA sample was used to sequence both TCR alpha and TCR beta chains. The original methods were these. A median of about 87,000 TCRs per sample was observed, with a range of 23,224 to 690,600. The Decombinator software suite was used to annotate V, J and CDR3 in the TCR reads. Every sample was subsampled to the same number of TCRs (28,000) for the PS versus PT1 abundance plots. TCRs were defined as expanded if absent before sensitization and observed at least eight times at the 2-week time point. The raw public reads went through TCRdb reprocessing: fastp at Q25, MiXCR clone calling, in-frame beta chains kept. Rows with a matching CDR3 protein are joined into one entry that keeps the most common DNA and genes. The V and J calls and clone size come from TCRdb's table, not from the authors' own analysis. The sample table holds just under 65,000 distinct CDR3 sequences, of which about 11% were seen once. The top ten clones comprise more than 2% of the sample.

The sample's time point label, in plain terms: patch test 3, about 24 weeks after DPC sensitization. Per the publication, the treatment or condition label means: therapeutic diphenylcyclopropenone sensitization with weekly scalp DPC. At each patch-test visit, blood was drawn before the patch test was applied. Eligible patients were aged 18 to 70, diagnosed with alopecia, deemed suitable for DPC therapy, and excluded if pregnant. Unfractionated whole blood was collected in Tempus Blood RNA tubes, and total RNA was extracted from that blood. Trimming at the junction amounts to 6 bases on V and 10 bases on J, and the germline ends lie 16 bases apart. The CDR3 starts with the cysteine, ends with the phenylalanine, and has 14 residues. Only the CDR3 portion is preserved as DNA: 42 bases, with reading frame beginning at the first base. The entry originates in a study of human T cells and chemical hapten exposure listed by TCRdb under 2021. For the study in its entirety: For sensitization, 2% DPC in acetone was applied to a roughly 2 cm by roughly 2 cm area of upper inner arm skin. The patient cohort, mostly female, included alopecia areata with under or over 50% scalp involvement, alopecia totalis and alopecia universalis. Throughout the study period of around 24 weeks, patients also received therapeutic DPC doses to the scalp every week. Patient blood was sampled pre-sensitization (week 0) and at 2, 6 and about 24 weeks after DPC sensitization. Patch testing was performed on the upper back with Finn chambers containing 0.01% DPC, and the patch tests were scored after 6 days according to International Contact Dermatitis Research Group standards. Peripheral blood TCR repertoire changes were tracked in vivo in alopecia patients during primary and secondary sensitization to the hapten diphenylcyclopropenone (DPC). Around 29 alopecia patients provided blood for TCR sequencing at one to four time points (pre-sensitization, 2, 6 and 24 weeks). Libraries were combined into a pool for sequencing, and differences in TCR yield between samples came mainly from small differences in library volumes within the pool. The paper's findings and limits, for the study overall: DPC sensitization did not change the number of TCRs with a frequency above 1 in 1000, and there was no evidence of changes in global repertoire structure. All patients had alopecia, a presumed autoimmune disease, so their immune response might differ from that of healthy individuals. After repeated subsampling, changes were observed in the strength of the expansion versus patch-test correlation and in the threshold at which the correlation became significant. Expanded TCRs formed significantly more large CDR3 similarity clusters than pre-sensitization or healthy control sets, consistent with antigen-driven responses. Patch test score was positively correlated with the number of PT1 expanded TCRs, with significance at thresholds 8, 16 and 32 but not at 4.

The rearranged chain carries TRBV23-1 and TRBJ1-6; D gene: possibly TRBD1, on 6 matching bases. TRBV23-1 is treated as an ORF (open reading frame) with a function not yet certain. The sequenced sample was whole blood, obtained in connection with sensitization to the hapten diphenylcyclopropenone (DPC). This TCR was recovered from a woman in her twenties or thirties with alopecia areata. Some clones in this sample may be carry-over from other donors' samples. The DNA is as follows: TGCGCCAGCAGGCCAGAAGGCAGGGGCTCACCCCTCCACTTT. It is translated as CASRPEGRGSPLHF.